This entry concerns a single TCR beta chain. This sample is part of a study of blood T cell repertoires in COVID-19. The CDR3 spans 17 residues. Between the trimmed V and J ends, which lost 5 bases and 2 bases, there was a span of 20 bases. Per the germline V gene, CDR1 is MNHEY and CDR2 is SMNVEV (reference sequence). TCRdb's table, derived via immunoSEQ multiplex PCR, lists solely in-frame clones and lacks some. The data hold fewer than 300,000 clones, with 82% observed a single time. This sequence joins TRBV27 and TRBJ2-3; weak D call: TRBD1 (6 bases). The receptor was derived from a woman in her late teens or twenties with acute or convalescent COVID-19. Sample: peripheral blood. DNA for the CDR3: TGTGCCAGCAGTCCTACTGGGGCCAGGGGTAACACAGATACGCAGTATTTT. Its protein product is CASSPTGARGNTDTQYF.